This T cell receptor (beta chain) comes out of a study of blood T cell repertoires in COVID-19. Study overall: Sources were T cells, B-cell-depleted T cells, or PBMCs; the material itself was cDNA or gDNA.

Per the study methods: Estimated nucleated cell counts came from reference gene primer amplification. TCRdb keeps only in-frame clones here, not all; method: immunoSEQ multiplex PCR. The DNA gave D and trimming, while V, J and clone size come from that table. The table includes around 300,000 clones, 75% to 90% detected once. Trimming left V 1 base short and J 3 bases short, with 13 bases between. CDR3 length: 15 residues. Germline CDR1 LGHDT, CDR2 YNNKEL (reference sequence). One Seattle source followed patients from active infection through their disease course. The chain is built from TRBV3-1 (or the pseudogene TRBV3-2) and TRBJ2-7; weak D call: TRBD1 (6 bases). The receptor was derived from a woman aged 50 to 60 with COVID-19, enrolled during active disease. The source material was peripheral blood. The CDR3 coding sequence is TGTGCCAGCAGCCAAGGTCGGACAGCCTTCTACGAGCAGTACTTC. Its translation: CASSQGRTAFYEQYF.